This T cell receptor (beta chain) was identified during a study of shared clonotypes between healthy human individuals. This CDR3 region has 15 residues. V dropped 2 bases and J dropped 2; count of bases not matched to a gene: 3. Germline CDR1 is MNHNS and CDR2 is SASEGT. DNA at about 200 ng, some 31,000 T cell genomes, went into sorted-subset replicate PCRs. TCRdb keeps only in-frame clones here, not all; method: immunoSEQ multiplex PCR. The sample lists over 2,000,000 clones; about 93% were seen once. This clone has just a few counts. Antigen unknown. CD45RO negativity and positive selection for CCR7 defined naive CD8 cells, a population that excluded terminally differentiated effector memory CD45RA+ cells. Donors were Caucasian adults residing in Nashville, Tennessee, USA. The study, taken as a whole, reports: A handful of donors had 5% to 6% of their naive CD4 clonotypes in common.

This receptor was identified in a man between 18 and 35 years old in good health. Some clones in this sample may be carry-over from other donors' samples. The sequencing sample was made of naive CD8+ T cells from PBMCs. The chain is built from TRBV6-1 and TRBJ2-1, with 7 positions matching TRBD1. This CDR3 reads CASSEPTGTYNEQFF. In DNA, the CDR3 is TGTGCCAGCAGTGAACCGACAGGGACCTACAATGAGCAGTTCTTC.